This passage covers 16 T cell receptor beta chains from one sample sequenced in a study of naive and memory T cell subsets. Two oligonucleotides, mixed equimolar, formed the beta constant-region primer covering TRBC1 and TRBC2. TCRdb passed the UMI-ligation and nested PCR reads through MiXCR, listing each CDR3 protein once. This table has around 40,000 distinct CDR3 sequences, roughly 14% appearing once. Sequenced sample: effector memory CD4+ T cells from blood. Subset reported: effector memory, CD45RA- CD27-. These receptors all stem from a human donor in good health.

The rearrangement uses TRBV20-1 and TRBJ2-7; the D gene is possibly TRBD1 (6 bases). V lost 5 bases to trimming and J lost 0 bases, with 14 bases between them. Germline V gives CDR1 DFQATT, CDR2 SNEGSKA (reference sequence). The CDR3 has 14 amino acids. CDR3 nucleotide sequence: TGCAGTGCTTCCAAGGACAGCCGCTCCTACGAGCAGTACTTC. Its protein product is CSASKDSRSYEQYF.

This clonotype has a handful of counts. The V call is TRBV29-1, the J call TRBJ1-1, with D tentatively TRBD1 (5 bases). CDR3 size: 13 residues. Trimming removed 7 bases at V and 2 bases at J, with 14 bases between. The germline CDR1 and CDR2 sequences are SQVTM and ANQGSEA. The CDR3 DNA is TGCAGCGCCACGGCGACAGTTAACACTGAAGCTTTCTTT. It codes for CSATATVNTEAFF.

This clonotype was detected many times. This sequence joins TRBV28 and TRBJ2-7, with 9 bases aligning to TRBD1. With 2 bases clipped from V and 7 bases from J, the junction kept 6 bases outside the gene matches. Germline V gives CDR1 MDHEN, CDR2 SYDVKM. This CDR3 contains 14 residues. In DNA, the CDR3 is TGTGCCAGCAGTTTAGGGGACAGGGATGGGGAGCAGTACTTC. Encoded protein: CASSLGDRDGEQYF.

In this sample, this clonotype turned up many times. The chain links TRBV14 to TRBJ1-3; D gene unclear. Per germline, CDR1 SGHDN and CDR2 FVKESK. The CDR3 consists of 11 residues. Trimming shortened V by 8 bases and J by 4 bases, and 6 bases separated the two germline ends. CDR3 bases: TGTGCCAGCCGATCCGGAAACACCATATATTTT. Residues: CASRSGNTIYF.

This clonotype showed up just a few times. The V call is TRBV5-1, the J call TRBJ1-2; D perhaps matches TRBD1 (5 bases). The germline V gene encodes CDR1 SGHRS and CDR2 YFSETQ. CDR3 length equals 12 residues. V dropped 4 bases and J dropped 4 bases, with 8 bases sitting between them. This CDR3 reads CASSMDTYGYTF. The CDR3, as DNA: TGCGCCAGCAGCATGGACACCTATGGCTACACCTTC.

This clonotype is medium-sized (0.01 to 0.1%). The J gene is TRBJ2-1, the V gene TRBV6-2 or TRBV6-3; 12 nucleotides match TRBD2. V was pared by 2 bases and J by 10 bases, with 9 bases of the junction left unmatched. Germline CDR1 and CDR2: MNHEY and SVGEGT. The CDR3 has 16 amino acids. CDR3 protein: CASSYLAGGPVREQFF. CDR3 DNA sequence: TGTGCCAGCAGTTACCTAGCGGGAGGGCCTGTGAGGGAGCAGTTCTTC.

The sample holds many counts of this clonotype. The chain employs TRBV4-2 and TRBJ2-4; TRBD2 matches at 7 bases. The V gene's germline CDR1 is LGHNA and CDR2 YNFKEQ. The CDR3 sequence is 17 residues long. Unmatched junction bases numbered 9, after V lost 0 bases and J lost 4 bases. The DNA of the CDR3 is TGTGCCAGCAGCCAAGATCCGGCTAGCGGCACTAAAAACATTCAGTACTTC. It is translated as CASSQDPASGTKNIQYF.

A word on this clonotype: A much larger clone sits a single nucleotide away, making a read error possible. CDR3 DNA sequence: TGTGCCAACACCCTTGGGCTAGCGGGAGAGGGTACGCAGTATTTT. Protein product: CANTLGLAGEGTQYF. This chain connects TRBV12-3 or TRBV12-4 to TRBJ2-3, with 10 nucleotides matching TRBD2. The CDR3 has 15 residues. The trim removed 10 bases at V and 8 bases at J, leaving 15 bases unmatched.

The chain recombines TRBV18 with TRBJ2-3; no clear D gene. Deletions cut 3 bases from V and 5 bases from J, with 6 bases between. The CDR3 extends over 12 amino acids. Germline V gene sequence: CDR1 KGHSH, CDR2 LQKENI. The CDR3 DNA is TGTGCCAGCTCACCGTTAGTAGATACGCAGTATTTT. Encoded protein: CASSPLVDTQYF. Supplemented by reference TRBV18 and TRBJ2-3, the full variable domain reads NAGVMQNPRHLVRRRGQEARLRCSPMKGHSHVYWYRQLPEEGLKFMVYLQKENIIDESGMPKERFSAEFPKEGPSILRIQQVVRGDSAAYFCASSPLVDTQYFGPGTRLTVL.

The chain uses TRBV4-1 and TRBJ2-7; D may be TRBD1 or TRBD2 (5 bases each). CDR1 and CDR2 from the germline V gene are MGHRA and YSYEKL. Trimming pared 1 base from V and 6 bases from J, leaving 19 bases between. CDR3 length: 16 amino acids. CDR3 coding DNA: TGCGCCAGCAGCCAAGGGCCCGGCGGGTGGGGCTCCGAGCAGTACTTC. Translation: CASSQGPGGWGSEQYF.

The chain joins TRBV23-1 to TRBJ2-7; 7 nucleotides line up with TRBD1. TRBV23-1 is given ORF status, its function remaining uncertain. This CDR3 is built from 14 residues. After removal of 0 bases from V and 3 bases from J, the junction contained 2 bases not matched to a gene. CDR3 nucleotides: TGCGCCAGCAGTCAATCGCCAGGGGGCTACGAGCAGTACTTC. Residues: CASSQSPGGYEQYF.

This clonotype was counted between two and nine times. The chain employs TRBV5-1 and TRBJ2-1; perhaps TRBD2 as D (5 bases). Germline values: CDR1 SGHRS, CDR2 YFSETQ. Trimming stripped 0 bases from V and 4 bases from J, with 14 bases between. CDR3 length: 16 amino acids. In DNA, the CDR3 is TGCGCCAGCAGCTTGGGGATGGGCGGGCCTTACAATGAGCAGTTCTTC. This sequence encodes CASSLGMGGPYNEQFF.

The V call is TRBV20-1, the J call TRBJ2-7, with D perhaps assigned TRBD1 or TRBD2 (6 bases each). Germline values: CDR1 DFQATT, CDR2 SNEGSKA (reference sequence). The CDR3 loop spans 11 amino acids. V lost 5 bases to trimming and J lost 7 bases, with 12 bases between them. The CDR3 loop is CSAGGLGEQYF. As DNA, the CDR3 is TGCAGTGCTGGGGGGCTGGGGGAGCAGTACTTC.

CDR3 sequence: CASSLYREQYF. The CDR3 nucleotides are TGTGCCAGCAGCTTGTATAGGGAGCAGTACTTC. The rearrangement joins TRBV5-6 to TRBJ2-7, with unresolved D. This CDR3 region has 11 residues. V was clipped by 1 base and J by 7 bases, with 6 bases between them. The germline V gene encodes CDR1 SGHDT and CDR2 YYEEEE.

This clonotype was seen many times. V usage is TRBV20-1 and J usage is TRBJ2-7, with D perhaps matching TRBD2 (5 bases). The V and J ends lost 0 bases and 0 bases respectively, with 12 bases between them. This CDR3 contains 15 residues. The germline CDR1 and CDR2 sequences are DFQATT and SNEGSKA (reference sequence). As DNA, the CDR3 is TGCAGTGCTAGAGATAGTCAGCGGATCTCCTACGAGCAGTACTTC. This encodes CSARDSQRISYEQYF.

This rearrangement joins TRBV5-4 to TRBJ2-1; 9 bases are shared with TRBD2. CDR1 SGHNT and CDR2 YYREEE come from the germline V gene (reference sequence). The CDR3 loop spans 15 amino acids. Losses at the gene ends were 4 bases for V and 7 bases for J; bases not matched to a gene: 9. The CDR3 nucleotides read TGTGCCAGCAGCCCTGTTAGCGGGAGATTGAATGAGCAGTTCTTC. Its translation is CASSPVSGRLNEQFF.